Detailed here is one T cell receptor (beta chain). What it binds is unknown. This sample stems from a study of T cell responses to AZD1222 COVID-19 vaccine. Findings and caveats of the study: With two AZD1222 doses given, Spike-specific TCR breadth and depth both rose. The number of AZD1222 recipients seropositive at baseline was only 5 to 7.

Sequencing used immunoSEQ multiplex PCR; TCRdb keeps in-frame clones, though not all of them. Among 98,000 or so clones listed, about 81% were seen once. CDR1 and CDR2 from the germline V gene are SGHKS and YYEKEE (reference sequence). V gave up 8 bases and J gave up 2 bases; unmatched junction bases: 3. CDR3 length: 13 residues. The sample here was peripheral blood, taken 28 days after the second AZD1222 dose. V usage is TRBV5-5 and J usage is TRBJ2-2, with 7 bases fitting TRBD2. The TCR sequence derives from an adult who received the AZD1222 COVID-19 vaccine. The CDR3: CARRTRNTGELFF. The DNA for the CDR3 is TGTGCCAGGCGGACTAGAAACACCGGGGAGCTGTTTTTT.